This T cell receptor beta chain comes out of a study of cytomegalovirus exposure and HLA in healthy donors. CDR3 length equals 13 residues. V was shortened by 1 base and J by 4 bases, with 5 bases between the two germline ends. The germline CDR1 and CDR2 sequences are SEHNR and FQNEAQ (reference sequence). Comment on this clone: Its target is not known.

TCRdb's copy holds only in-frame clones and misses some; the assay was immunoSEQ multiplex PCR. The data hold about 160,000 clones, with about nine tenths observed a single time. Whole-study findings and limits: Cytomegalovirus-associated TCR beta chains were listed, numbering some 180. High specificity and sensitivity for cytomegalovirus status were reported for the classifier.

The chain employs TRBV7-9 and TRBJ1-3; D ambiguous. Sequenced: PBMCs. The clonotype originates from a woman aged 25 to 39 in good health and CMV-seronegative. CDR3 region: CASSLVSGNTIYF. In DNA, the CDR3 is TGTGCCAGCAGCTTAGTATCCGGAAACACCATATATTTT.